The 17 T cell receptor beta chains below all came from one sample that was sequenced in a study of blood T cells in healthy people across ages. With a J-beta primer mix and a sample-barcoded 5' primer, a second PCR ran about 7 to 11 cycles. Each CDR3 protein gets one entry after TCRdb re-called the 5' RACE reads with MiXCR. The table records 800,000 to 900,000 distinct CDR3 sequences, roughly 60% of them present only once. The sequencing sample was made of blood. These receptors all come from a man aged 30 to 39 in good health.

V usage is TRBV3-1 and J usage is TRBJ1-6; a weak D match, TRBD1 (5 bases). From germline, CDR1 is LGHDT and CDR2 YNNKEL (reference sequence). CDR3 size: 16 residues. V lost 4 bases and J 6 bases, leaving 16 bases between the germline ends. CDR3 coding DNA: TGTGCCAGCAGCCTACGGATAAGGGGAGGTAATTCACCCCTCCACTTT. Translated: CASSLRIRGGNSPLHF.

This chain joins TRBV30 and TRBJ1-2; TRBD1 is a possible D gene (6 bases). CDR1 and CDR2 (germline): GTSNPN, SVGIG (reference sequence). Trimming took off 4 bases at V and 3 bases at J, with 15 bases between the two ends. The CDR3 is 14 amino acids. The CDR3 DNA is TGTGCCTGGAATGAAGGGGCAGGGGACTATGGCTACACCTTC. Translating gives CAWNEGAGDYGYTF.

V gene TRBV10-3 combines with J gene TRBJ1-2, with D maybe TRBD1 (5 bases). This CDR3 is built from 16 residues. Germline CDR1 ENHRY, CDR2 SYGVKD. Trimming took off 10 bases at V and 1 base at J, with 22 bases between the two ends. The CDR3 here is CATRPGPLGDNYGYTF. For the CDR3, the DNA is TGTGCCACTAGACCGGGACCCCTGGGGGATAACTATGGCTACACCTTC.

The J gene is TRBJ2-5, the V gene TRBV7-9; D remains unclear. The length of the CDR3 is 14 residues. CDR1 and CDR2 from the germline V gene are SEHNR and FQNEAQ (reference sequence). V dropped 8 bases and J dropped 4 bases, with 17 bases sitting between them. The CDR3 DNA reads TGTGCCAGCCGACCTCGGGTGGAGCGAGAGACCCAGTACTTC. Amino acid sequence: CASRPRVERETQYF.

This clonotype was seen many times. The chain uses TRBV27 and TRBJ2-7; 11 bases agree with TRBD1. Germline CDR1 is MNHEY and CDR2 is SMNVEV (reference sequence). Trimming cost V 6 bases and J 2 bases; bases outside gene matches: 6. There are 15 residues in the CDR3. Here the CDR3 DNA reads TGTGCCAGCAGCCTAAAGGGACAGGGGGCCTACGAGCAGTACTTC. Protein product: CASSLKGQGAYEQYF.

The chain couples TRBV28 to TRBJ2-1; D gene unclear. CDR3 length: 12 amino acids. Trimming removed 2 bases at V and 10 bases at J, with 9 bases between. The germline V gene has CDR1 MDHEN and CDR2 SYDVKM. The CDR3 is CASSLTLWEQFF. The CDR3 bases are TGTGCCAGCAGTTTAACGCTTTGGGAGCAGTTCTTC. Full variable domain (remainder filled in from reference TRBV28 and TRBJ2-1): DVKVTQSSRYLVKRTGEKVFLECVQDMDHENMFWYRQDPGLGLRLIYFSYDVKMKEKGDIPEGYSVSREKKERFSLILESASTNQTSMYLCASSLTLWEQFFGPGTRLTVL.

The CDR3 coding sequence is TGTGCCAGAACCGCTAGCGGGGGCTACAATGAGCAGTTCTTC. Its translation: CARTASGGYNEQFF. The V gene is TRBV2, the J gene TRBJ2-1; 10 bases align to TRBD2. The CDR3 spans 14 residues. Germline values: CDR1 SNHLY, CDR2 FYNNEI. After removal of 9 bases from V and 3 bases from J, the junction contained 5 bases not matched to a gene.

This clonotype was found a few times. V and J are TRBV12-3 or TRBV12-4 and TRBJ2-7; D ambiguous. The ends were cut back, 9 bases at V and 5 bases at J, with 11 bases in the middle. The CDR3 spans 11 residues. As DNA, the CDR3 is TGTGCCAGTAGGGCTTGGCACGAGCAGTACTTC. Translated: CASRAWHEQYF.

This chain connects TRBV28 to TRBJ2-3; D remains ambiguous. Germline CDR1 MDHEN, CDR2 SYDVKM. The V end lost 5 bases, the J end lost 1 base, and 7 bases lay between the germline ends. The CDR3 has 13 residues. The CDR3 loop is CASSIEGTDTQYF. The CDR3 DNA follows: TGTGCCAGCAGTATTGAGGGCACAGATACGCAGTATTTT.

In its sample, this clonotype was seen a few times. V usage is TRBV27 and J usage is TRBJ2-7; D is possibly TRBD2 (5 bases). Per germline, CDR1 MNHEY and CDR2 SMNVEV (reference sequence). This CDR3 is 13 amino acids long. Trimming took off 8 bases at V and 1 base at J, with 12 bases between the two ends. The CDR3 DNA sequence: TGTGCCAGCGCGACTACCCTTTCCTACGAGCAGTACTTC. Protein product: CASATTLSYEQYF.

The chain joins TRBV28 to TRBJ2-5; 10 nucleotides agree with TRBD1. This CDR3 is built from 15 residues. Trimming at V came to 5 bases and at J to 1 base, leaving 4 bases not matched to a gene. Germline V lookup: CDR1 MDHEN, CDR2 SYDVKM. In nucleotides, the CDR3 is TGTGCCAGCAGTCGTGGACAGGGGGTCCAAGAGACCCAGTACTTC. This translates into CASSRGQGVQETQYF.

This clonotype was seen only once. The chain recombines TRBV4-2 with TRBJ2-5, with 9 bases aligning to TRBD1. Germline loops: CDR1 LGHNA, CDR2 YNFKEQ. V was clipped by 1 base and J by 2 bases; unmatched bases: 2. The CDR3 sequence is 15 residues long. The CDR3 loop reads CASSQGDREQETQYF. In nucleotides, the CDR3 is TGTGCCAGCAGCCAAGGGGACAGGGAGCAAGAGACCCAGTACTTC.

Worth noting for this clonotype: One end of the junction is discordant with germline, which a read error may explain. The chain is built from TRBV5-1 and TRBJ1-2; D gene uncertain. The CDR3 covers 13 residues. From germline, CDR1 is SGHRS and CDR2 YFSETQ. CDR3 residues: CASSLPSNYGYTF. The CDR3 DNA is TGTGCCAGCAGCTTGCCATCGAACTATGGCTACACCTTC.

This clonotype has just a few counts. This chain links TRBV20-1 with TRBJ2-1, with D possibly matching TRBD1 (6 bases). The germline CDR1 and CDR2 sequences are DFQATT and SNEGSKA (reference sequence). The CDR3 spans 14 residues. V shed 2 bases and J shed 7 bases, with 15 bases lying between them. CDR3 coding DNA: TGCAGTGCTAGATACACTACAGGGACGAATGAGCAGTTCTTC. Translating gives CSARYTTGTNEQFF.

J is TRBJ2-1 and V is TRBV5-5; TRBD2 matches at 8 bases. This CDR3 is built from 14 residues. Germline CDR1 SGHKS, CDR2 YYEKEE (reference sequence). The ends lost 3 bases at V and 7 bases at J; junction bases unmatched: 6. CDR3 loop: CASSSNRGGNEQFF. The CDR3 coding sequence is TGTGCCAGCAGCTCTAATCGGGGGGGGAATGAGCAGTTCTTC.

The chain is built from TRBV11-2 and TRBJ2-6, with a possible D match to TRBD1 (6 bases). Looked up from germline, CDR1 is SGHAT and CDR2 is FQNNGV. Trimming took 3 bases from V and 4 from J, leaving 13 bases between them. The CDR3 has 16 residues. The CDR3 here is CASSFPGGAGANVLTF. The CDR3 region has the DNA TGTGCCAGCAGCTTTCCTGGGGGCGCGGGGGCCAACGTCCTGACTTTC.

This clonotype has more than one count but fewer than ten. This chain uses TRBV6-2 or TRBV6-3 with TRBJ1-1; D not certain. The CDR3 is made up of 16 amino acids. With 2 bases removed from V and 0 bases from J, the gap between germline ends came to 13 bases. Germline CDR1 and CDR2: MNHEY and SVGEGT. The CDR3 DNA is TGTGCCAGCAGTTACGTCCTGGGGATCATGAACACTGAAGCTTTCTTT. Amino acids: CASSYVLGIMNTEAFF.